These 15 T cell receptor beta chains came from one sample sequenced in a study of read filtering for tumor transcriptome and immune sequencing. This library used approximately 370 ng RNA and molecular barcoded adaptors spanning alpha/delta and beta/gamma chains. TCRdb reprocessed the reads with MiXCR, giving one entry per CDR3 protein. The sample shows tens of thousands of distinct CDR3 sequences, roughly 12% of them seen only once. Sample: a population of CD138-negative cells sorted from bone marrow. The receptors originated from a donor at least 40 years old with multiple myeloma.

This clonotype is categorized as medium-sized. This chain connects TRBV7-8 to TRBJ2-1; 8 bases map to TRBD2. This CDR3 contains 15 residues. J lost 2 bases, V lost 7 bases, and 7 bases had no gene match. Germline V lookup: CDR1 SGHVS, CDR2 FQNEAQ. The CDR3 protein is CASTLSGITYNEQFF. In DNA, the CDR3 is TGTGCCAGCACCCTTAGCGGGATCACCTACAATGAGCAGTTCTTC.

This clonotype was observed a handful of times. The chain is built from TRBV2 and TRBJ2-5; D is ambiguous. This CDR3 spans 13 amino acids. V lost 3 bases and J lost 2, with 7 bases in between. CDR1 is SNHLY and CDR2 is FYNNEI in the germline V gene. In nucleotides, the CDR3 is TGTGCCAGCAGTGATGACATACAAGAGACCCAGTACTTC. Its protein product is CASSDDIQETQYF.

This clonotype showed up many times. This chain links TRBV5-1 with TRBJ2-1, with 12 bases fitting TRBD2. Germline loops: CDR1 SGHRS, CDR2 YFSETQ. J lost 5 bases, V lost 3 bases, and 6 bases had no gene match. The CDR3 spans 16 residues. The CDR3 loop reads CASSWGLAGANNEQFF. The CDR3 nucleotides are TGCGCCAGCAGCTGGGGACTAGCGGGTGCAAACAATGAGCAGTTCTTC.

This clonotype came up many times. The conserved phenylalanine or tryptophan is not found at the CDR3 terminus, so this likely reflects a read error. V gene TRBV4-2 combines with J gene TRBJ2-1; TRBD2 aligns across 9 bases. V lost 0 bases, J lost 7 bases, and 10 bases stayed unmatched. The CDR3 runs 17 residues. CDR1 is LGHNA and CDR2 is YNFKEQ in the germline V gene. The CDR3 loop reads CASSQDEGGRAENEQFL. In DNA, the CDR3 is TGTGCCAGCAGCCAAGATGAGGGCGGGAGGGCCGAAAATGAGCAGTTCCTC.

Ten or more counts support this clonotype. The rearrangement links TRBV18 to TRBJ2-1, with 8 bases lining up with TRBD2. Germline lookup yields CDR1 KGHSH and CDR2 LQKENI. The CDR3 covers 15 residues. The V and J ends lost 4 bases and 6 bases, in that order; junction bases with no gene match: 8. Here the CDR3 reads CASSLTSGATNEQFF. The DNA for the CDR3 is TGTGCCAGCTCACTAACTAGCGGAGCTACCAATGAGCAGTTCTTC.

This clonotype appeared many times. The rearrangement uses TRBV5-1 and TRBJ2-1; 9 bases agree with TRBD2. There are 15 residues in the CDR3. Germline V lookup: CDR1 SGHRS, CDR2 YFSETQ. The J segment lost 7 bases and the V segment lost 3 bases, leaving 8 bases of the junction unmatched. CDR3 nucleotides: TGCGCCAGCAGCTGGGCTGCGGGAGGGCCTAATGAGCAGTTCTTC. It translates to CASSWAAGGPNEQFF.

Worth noting for this clonotype: A much larger clone lies one base from this, so it may be a read error. The CDR3 end shows no conserved phenylalanine or tryptophan, and so a read error is likely. This chain uses TRBV5-1 with TRBJ2-3; 8 bases map to TRBD2. V shed 5 bases, J shed 4 bases, and the junction held 9 bases outside the gene matches. The CDR3 length is 15 residues. CDR1 and CDR2 (germline): SGHRS, YFSETQ. The CDR3 region is CASRLRSGSADTQYS. The CDR3 coding sequence is TGCGCCAGCAGATTGAGGAGCGGGAGTGCAGATACGCAGTATTCT.

This clonotype was detected a few times. The gene calls are TRBV7-9 and TRBJ2-3; the D gene is possibly TRBD1 (6 bases). Germline V CDR1 and CDR2: SEHNR, FQNEAQ (reference sequence). V was clipped by 4 bases and J by 4 bases, with 15 bases between them. This CDR3 has 15 residues. The CDR3 nucleotides read TGTGCCAGCAGCTCCTACAGGGTTCAGGCAGATACGCAGTATTTT. This gives the protein CASSSYRVQADTQYF.

To note about this clonotype: A single base is all that separates this from a far larger clone, so a read error is likely. The V and J genes are TRBV7-3 and TRBJ2-7; possible D gene TRBD2, 6 bases. Between the trimmed V and J ends, which lost 7 bases and 6 bases, there was a span of 25 bases. Germline CDR1 and CDR2: SGHTA and FQGTGA. The CDR3 totals 16 residues. This CDR3 reads CASTLYGTPSSGEQYF. The CDR3 bases are TGTGCCAGCACCTTGTACGGGACTCCTAGTTCCGGCGAGCAGTACTTC.

On this clonotype itself: It is likely a read error: a sequence one base away is far more abundant. The genes are TRBV4-2 and TRBJ2-1, with 7 bases identical to TRBD2. This CDR3 spans 15 amino acids. Germline lookup yields CDR1 LGHNA and CDR2 YNFKEQ. The CDR3 is CASSQSGTNVNERFF. CDR3 DNA sequence: TGCGCCAGCAGCCAGTCCGGGACTAACGTCAATGAGCGGTTCTTC.

This clonotype was observed at least ten times. The CDR3 loop reads CASSLTSGYNEQFF. The CDR3 nucleotides read TGTGCCAGCAGCTTGACTAGCGGCTACAATGAGCAGTTCTTC. The J gene is TRBJ2-1, the V gene TRBV5-4; TRBD2 matches 8 bases. Germline assignment: CDR1 SGHNT and CDR2 YYREEE (reference sequence). The J segment lost 3 bases and the V segment lost 1 base, leaving 0 bases of the junction unmatched. The CDR3 consists of 14 residues. Drawing the rest from reference TRBV5-4 and TRBJ2-1, the complete variable domain is ETGVTQSPTHLIKTRGQQVTLRCSSQSGHNTVSWYQQALGQGPQFIFQYYREEENGRGNFPPRFSGLQFPNYSSELNVNALELDDSALYLCASSLTSGYNEQFFGPGTRLTVL.

This clonotype was recorded at least ten times. The rearrangement links TRBV6-6 to TRBJ1-5; a weak D match, TRBD1 (6 bases). Germline V gene lookup returns CDR1 MNHNY and CDR2 SVGAGI (reference sequence). The CDR3 spans 14 residues. With 5 bases removed from V and 6 bases from J, the gap between germline ends came to 14 bases. CDR3 loop: CASSQQGWSQPQHF. The CDR3, as DNA: TGTGCCAGCAGTCAACAGGGATGGTCTCAGCCCCAGCATTTT.

This clonotype was detected many times. V and J are TRBV5-1 and TRBJ2-3, with 10 positions matching TRBD2. The CDR3 totals 17 residues. Germline CDR1 is SGHRS and CDR2 is YFSETQ. V dropped 0 bases and J dropped 5; count of bases not matched to a gene: 9. The CDR3 coding sequence is TGCGCCAGCAGCTTGGGCACTCTAGCGGGAGAGGGAGATACGCAGTATTTT. This encodes CASSLGTLAGEGDTQYF.

V is TRBV11-3 and J is TRBJ2-1; 9 nucleotides match TRBD2. J was trimmed by 7 bases and V by 6 bases; bases with no gene match: 10. The length of the CDR3 is 15 residues. Germline V gene data show CDR1 as SGHNT and CDR2 as YENEEA. CDR3 DNA sequence: TGTGCCAGCAGAGTGGAGACTAGCGGAAATAATGAGCAGTTCTTC. This encodes CASRVETSGNNEQFF.

This clonotype was counted between two and nine times. A much bigger clone sits one base away, suggesting this may be a read error. The chain joins TRBV29-1 to TRBJ2-1, with D tentatively TRBD1 or TRBD2 (6 bases each). The CDR3 is 16 amino acids. From germline, CDR1 is SQVTM and CDR2 ANQGSEA. The CDR3 nucleotides read TGCAGCGTTGAAGGGGGGGCCCACCGCTCCTACAATGGGCAGTTCTTC. As protein: CSVEGGAHRSYNGQFF.